These 5 T cell receptor beta chains were sequenced from one sample in a study of blood T cell repertoires in COVID-19. Measured with immunoSEQ multiplex PCR; TCRdb has only the in-frame clones, and not every one. The repertoire holds approximately 240,000 clones, with more than 65% as singletons. The sample consisted of peripheral blood. The receptors here all came from a woman in her 30s who had recovered from COVID-19.

The chain couples TRBV19 to TRBJ2-7; D possibly corresponds to TRBD1 (5 bases). This CDR3 contains 15 residues. V lost 5 bases to trimming and J lost 2 bases, with 16 bases between them. Germline lookup yields CDR1 LNHDA and CDR2 SQIVND (reference sequence). The CDR3 protein is CASSVHSGRAYEQYF. The CDR3 bases are TGTGCCAGTAGTGTCCACAGTGGCAGGGCCTACGAGCAGTACTTC.

The V and J genes are TRBV28 and TRBJ2-5, with D hard to call. This CDR3 contains 14 residues. Germline V gives CDR1 MDHEN, CDR2 SYDVKM. V lost 5 bases and J lost 0, with 10 bases in between. CDR3 coding DNA: TGTGCCAGCAGTATTCCCCAGTACCAAGAGACCCAGTACTTC. Protein product: CASSIPQYQETQYF.

The chain combines TRBV5-6 with TRBJ1-1, with unresolved D. Trimming stripped 2 bases from V and 6 bases from J, with 8 bases between. CDR1 is SGHDT and CDR2 is YYEEEE in the germline V gene. The CDR3 length is 12 residues. The CDR3 is CASSFTHAEAFF. The CDR3 DNA is TGTGCCAGCAGCTTCACACACGCTGAAGCTTTCTTT.

Comment on this clone: At the DNA level, this CDR3 is encoded by other sequences in the same sample as well. The V and J genes are TRBV27 and TRBJ2-7, with D possibly being TRBD2 (6 bases). Trimming shortened V by 3 bases and J by 4 bases, and 10 bases separated the two germline ends. The CDR3 sequence is 13 residues long. Germline V CDR1 and CDR2: MNHEY, SMNVEV (reference sequence). The CDR3 reads CASSFAGGYEQYF. CDR3 coding DNA: TGTGCCAGCAGTTTCGCAGGAGGGTACGAGCAGTACTTC.

This chain joins TRBV4-1 and TRBJ2-7; 10 bases line up with TRBD2. Germline-derived CDR1 and CDR2 are MGHRA and YSYEKL. This CDR3 is built from 17 residues. V dropped 0 bases and J dropped 4; count of bases not matched to a gene: 9. CDR3 region: CASSQEGTSGVLYEQYF. The CDR3 nucleotides read TGCGCCAGCAGCCAAGAAGGAACTAGCGGGGTATTGTACGAGCAGTACTTC.